The 25 T cell receptor beta chains below all came from one sample that was sequenced in a study of blood T cell repertoires in COVID-19. Method: immunoSEQ multiplex PCR; TCRdb's copy keeps in-frame clones and lacks some. The sample gives about 430,000 clones, around 87% of which show up once; more than 0.85% is in the top ten. Sequencing was performed on PBMCs or T cells enriched from blood (not recorded which). Every receptor here comes from a woman aged 30 to 39 with acute COVID-19.

The rearrangement links TRBV7-2 to TRBJ2-2, with D possibly TRBD2 on 7 matching bases. The CDR3 has 16 residues. The germline CDR1 and CDR2 sequences are SGHTA and FQGNSA. V lost 5 bases and J 7 bases, leaving 20 bases between the germline ends. CDR3 in amino acids: CASSQTGGPLGGELFF. The CDR3, as DNA: TGTGCCAGCAGCCAAACCGGGGGGCCCTTGGGCGGGGAGCTGTTTTTT.

The chain employs TRBV7-2 and TRBJ2-7; TRBD2 agrees at 9 bases. J lost 4 bases, V lost 4 bases, and 5 bases had no gene match. This CDR3 is 14 amino acids long. CDR1 and CDR2 from the germline V gene are SGHTA and FQGNSA. The CDR3 here is CASSSGLAGYEQYF. As DNA, the CDR3 is TGTGCCAGCAGCTCCGGCCTAGCGGGGTACGAGCAGTACTTC.

This clone appeared a single time. This chain connects TRBV30 to TRBJ1-6, with 9 nucleotides matching TRBD1. This CDR3 has 13 residues. Germline V gene lookup returns CDR1 GTSNPN and CDR2 SVGIG (reference sequence). V lost 7 bases and J lost 9; bases outside the gene matches: 7. CDR3 DNA: TGTGCCTTAATACAGGGGGCGAGTTCACCCCTCCACTTT. Protein: CALIQGASSPLHF.

This sequence joins TRBV6-5 and TRBJ2-4; the D gene is possibly TRBD1 (5 bases). Between the trimmed V and J ends, which lost 2 bases and 0 bases, there was a span of 8 bases. The germline CDR1 and CDR2 sequences are MNHEY and SVGAGI. The CDR3 spans 15 residues. The CDR3 reads CASSYGAGAKNIQYF. The CDR3 DNA follows: TGTGCCAGCAGTTACGGGGCCGGAGCCAAAAACATTCAGTACTTC.

The chain employs TRBV6-2 or TRBV6-3 and TRBJ2-1; a weak D match, TRBD1 (6 bases). V was clipped by 4 bases and J by 9 bases, with 22 bases between them. The CDR3 contains 16 residues. Germline V gene lookup returns CDR1 MNHEY and CDR2 SVGEGT. CDR3 protein: CASSSETGLLHGEQFF. DNA for the CDR3: TGTGCCAGCAGTTCCGAGACAGGCCTCCTACATGGTGAGCAGTTCTTC.

This chain uses TRBV7-8 with TRBJ2-2, with 8 positions matching TRBD1. With 4 bases clipped from V and 6 bases from J, the junction kept 10 bases outside the gene matches. CDR3 size: 16 residues. Germline V gene lookup returns CDR1 SGHVS and CDR2 FQNEAQ. The CDR3 nucleotides read TGTGCCAGCAGCTACGCCGGGACAGGAGGATCCGGGGAGCTGTTTTTT. Protein: CASSYAGTGGSGELFF.

The chain uses TRBV29-1 and TRBJ2-7; the D gene is possibly TRBD2 (5 bases). Trimming removed 7 bases at V and 4 bases at J, with 11 bases between. Germline V gene lookup returns CDR1 SQVTM and CDR2 ANQGSEA. The CDR3 covers 11 residues. CDR3 residues: CSGRDYYEQYF. The CDR3 bases are TGCAGCGGGCGCGACTATTACGAGCAGTACTTC.

This chain links TRBV6-2 or TRBV6-3 with TRBJ1-5; the D gene is possibly TRBD1 (6 bases). This CDR3 spans 15 amino acids. CDR1 and CDR2 from the germline V gene are MNHEY and SVGEGT. The V end was cut by 5 bases, the J end by 2 bases, with 13 bases between. CDR3 amino acids: CASSTSGQRNQPQHF. The CDR3, as DNA: TGTGCCAGCAGTACCTCTGGACAGCGCAATCAGCCCCAGCATTTT.

V is TRBV6-4 and J is TRBJ2-3; 13 bases are shared with TRBD2. Per the germline V gene, CDR1 is MRHNA and CDR2 is SNTAGT. V gave up 6 bases and J gave up 5 bases; unmatched junction bases: 17. CDR3 length equals 19 residues. The DNA for the CDR3 is TGTGCCAGCAGCCGCTCCACCCGAACTAGCGGGGGGGCCGGAGATACGCAGTATTTT. Translation gives CASSRSTRTSGGAGDTQYF.

On this clone: At the DNA level, this CDR3 is encoded by other sequences in the same sample as well. This chain uses TRBV29-1 with TRBJ2-7, with 7 bases lining up with TRBD2. Losses at the gene ends were 0 bases for V and 7 bases for J; bases not matched to a gene: 12. This CDR3 has 15 residues. Germline CDR1 SQVTM, CDR2 ANQGSEA. The CDR3: CSVEDQRGADYEQYF. The DNA of the CDR3 is TGCAGCGTTGAAGATCAGCGGGGCGCAGACTATGAGCAGTACTTC.

CDR3: CASSPSTTNEKLFF. CDR3 nucleotides: TGTGCCAGCTCACCGTCCACAACTAATGAAAAACTGTTTTTT. The V and J genes are TRBV18 and TRBJ1-4; D is unresolved. Trimming took 3 bases from V and 0 from J, leaving 5 bases between them. Germline values: CDR1 KGHSH, CDR2 LQKENI. The CDR3 sequence is 14 residues long.

On this clone itself: The identical CDR3 is also encoded by other nucleotide sequences in the sample. The V gene is TRBV5-1, the J gene TRBJ1-1; D is perhaps TRBD1 (6 bases). Between the trimmed V and J ends, which lost 4 bases and 6 bases, there was a span of 13 bases. This CDR3 comprises 13 residues. The germline V gene has CDR1 SGHRS and CDR2 YFSETQ. The CDR3 here is CASSTTGYAEAFF. In nucleotides, the CDR3 is TGCGCCAGCAGCACAACAGGGTATGCTGAAGCTTTCTTT.

V and J are TRBV9 and TRBJ1-1; D call uncertain. The CDR3 is made up of 9 amino acids. Trimming left V 6 bases short and J 7 bases short, with 4 bases between. Germline V lookup: CDR1 SGDLS, CDR2 YYNGEE. The CDR3 loop is CASNGEAFF. In nucleotides, the CDR3 is TGTGCCAGCAACGGTGAAGCTTTCTTT.

This clone appeared once. The rearrangement joins TRBV5-1 to TRBJ2-3, with a possible D match to TRBD2 (5 bases). With 3 bases removed from V and 6 bases from J, the gap between germline ends came to 8 bases. Looked up from germline, CDR1 is SGHRS and CDR2 is YFSETQ. The CDR3 is 12 residues long. Here the CDR3 DNA reads TGCGCCAGCAGCTCGGGGTCGGATACGCAGTATTTT. Translating gives CASSSGSDTQYF.

This rearrangement joins TRBV7-9 to TRBJ2-5, with a possible D match to TRBD1 (6 bases). The CDR3 loop spans 17 amino acids. Germline lookup yields CDR1 SEHNR and CDR2 FQNEAQ (reference sequence). V lost 0 bases and J 4 bases, leaving 18 bases between the germline ends. CDR3 nucleotides: TGTGCCAGCAGCTTAGCGACGTTAGGGGGATCGCGAGAGACCCAGTACTTC. Residues: CASSLATLGGSRETQYF.

V is TRBV5-1 and J is TRBJ1-6; a weak D match, TRBD1 (5 bases). Germline CDR1 reads SGHRS; CDR2 reads YFSETQ. The CDR3 extends over 15 amino acids. V lost 0 bases and J lost 8, with 12 bases in between. The CDR3 nucleotides read TGCGCCAGCAGCTTGGAAGCAGGGTCTGATTCACCCCTCCACTTT. Translation: CASSLEAGSDSPLHF.

This chain joins TRBV7-9 and TRBJ2-1, with TRBD1 as a possible D gene (5 bases). V lost 1 base and J lost 10, with 11 bases in between. The length of the CDR3 is 13 residues. Germline V gene lookup returns CDR1 SEHNR and CDR2 FQNEAQ (reference sequence). The CDR3 nucleotides read TGTGCCAGCAGCTTAGTAGCAGGGTGGGAGCAGTTCTTC. The encoded protein is CASSLVAGWEQFF.

This sequence joins TRBV19 and TRBJ2-2; weak D call: TRBD2 (5 bases). CDR1 and CDR2 (germline): LNHDA, SQIVND (reference sequence). Trimming removed 6 bases from V and 0 bases from J, with 8 bases in between. The CDR3 sequence is 14 residues long. Written as DNA, the CDR3 is TGTGCCAGTAGGGACTCCCCGAACACCGGGGAGCTGTTTTTT. Amino acids: CASRDSPNTGELFF.

The chain carries TRBV7-6 and TRBJ1-1; D is perhaps TRBD1 (6 bases). Germline V gene data show CDR1 as SGHVS and CDR2 as FNYEAQ. Between the trimmed V and J ends, which lost 2 bases and 3 bases, there was a span of 16 bases. CDR3 length equals 16 residues. DNA of the CDR3: TGTGCCAGCAGCTTAACCGGGGGGCTGGAGGACACTGAAGCTTTCTTT. Translating it yields CASSLTGGLEDTEAFF.

CDR3 DNA sequence: TGTGCCAGCAGTTATTCCCCGGCAGGGGCCGAGACCCAGTACTTC. Its protein product is CASSYSPAGAETQYF. This chain uses TRBV6-2 or TRBV6-3 with TRBJ2-5; tentatively, D is TRBD1 (6 bases). With 3 bases removed from V and 5 bases from J, the gap between germline ends came to 16 bases. The CDR3 has 15 amino acids. Germline CDR1 is MNHEY and CDR2 is SVGEGT.

This sequence joins TRBV7-8 and TRBJ1-6, with TRBD1 matching over 7 bases. V was clipped by 5 bases and J by 3 bases; unmatched bases: 16. The CDR3 contains 19 residues. Germline V gene lookup returns CDR1 SGHVS and CDR2 FQNEAQ. The CDR3 reads CASSLGGRERAYYNSPLHF. The CDR3 coding sequence is TGTGCCAGCAGCCTAGGGGGCAGGGAAAGGGCCTACTATAATTCACCCCTCCACTTT.

This chain uses TRBV19 with TRBJ1-5; D not certain. The CDR3 has 10 amino acids. V gave up 9 bases and J gave up 6 bases, with 6 bases separating them. Germline values: CDR1 LNHDA, CDR2 SQIVND (reference sequence). CDR3 amino acids: CASGSQPQHF. DNA for the CDR3: TGTGCCAGCGGTTCTCAGCCCCAGCATTTT.

J is TRBJ1-5 and V is TRBV19; 7 bases are a match to TRBD1. V shed 9 bases and J 2 bases; nucleotides not matched to a gene: 4. Germline V gene sequence: CDR1 LNHDA, CDR2 SQIVND (reference sequence). The CDR3 spans 13 residues. CDR3 bases: TGTGCCAGCCACGGGACAGGCAATCAGCCCCAGCATTTT. Translating gives CASHGTGNQPQHF.

The table lists this clone with a few counts. This rearrangement joins TRBV11-2 to TRBJ2-3; TRBD2 matches at 11 bases. The V segment lost 2 bases and the J segment 1 base; nucleotides outside the gene matches: 2. Germline CDR1 and CDR2: SGHAT and FQNNGV. The CDR3 runs to 16 residues. The CDR3 spells CASSLMTSGGTDTQYF. Written as DNA, the CDR3 is TGTGCCAGCAGCTTAATGACTAGCGGGGGCACAGATACGCAGTATTTT. Complete variable domain (other parts from reference TRBV11-2 and TRBJ2-3): EAGVAQSPRYKIIEKRQSVAFWCNPISGHATLYWYQQILGQGPKLLIQFQNNGVVDDSQLPKDRFSAERLKGVDSTLKIQPAKLEDSAVYLCASSLMTSGGTDTQYFGPGTRLTVL.

The rearrangement uses TRBV5-1 and TRBJ2-5, with D possibly being TRBD2 (6 bases). This CDR3 region has 14 residues. V shed 4 bases and J shed 4 bases, with 14 bases lying between them. Looked up from germline, CDR1 is SGHRS and CDR2 is YFSETQ. The CDR3 region has the DNA TGCGCCAGCAGCACGGGAGTGGGGGGAGAGACCCAGTACTTC. Protein product: CASSTGVGGETQYF.